This TCR beta chain was profiled in a study of response to subunit inactivated influenza vaccine. Whole-study findings and limits: The authors suggested that few new T cells are recruited per seasonal influenza vaccination.

This clonotype was counted only a few times. As yet, its antigen is unknown. TCRdb independently ran MiXCR on the RT-PCR reads; one entry per CDR3 protein. This repertoire shows approximately 500,000 distinct CDR3 sequences, 10% to 15% found once; its top ten account for 10% to 15%. The CDR3 has 11 residues. Per the germline V gene, CDR1 is SGHVS and CDR2 is FQNEAQ. Trimming removed 5 bases at V and 6 bases at J, with 8 bases between. The chain recombines TRBV7-8 with TRBJ2-7; D uncertain. The clonotype originates from a man aged 45 to 65 who received an inactivated influenza vaccine. This specimen was PBMCs from blood, taken roughly 46 days after vaccination. The chain's CDR3 is CASSQRAEQYF. CDR3 in DNA: TGTGCCAGCAGCCAAAGAGCCGAGCAGTACTTC.